This T cell receptor (beta chain) was obtained from a study of CD8 T cells in Susac syndrome. Findings and limits, study-wide: An acknowledgment was made by the study that its TCR sequencing and HLA analysis involved relatively few individuals.

The germline V and J ends were trimmed by 3 bases and 0 bases, with 12 bases remaining between them. CDR3 length equals 16 residues. Germline CDR1 is LGHDT and CDR2 is YNNKEL (reference sequence). Worth noting for this clonotype: Its antigen is not known.

Sequencing of TCR beta covered CD8+ and CD4+ T cells obtained from blood. It was negative isolation that provided the CD8+ and CD4+ T cells, whereas TEMRA cells were enriched by FACS. An amount of RNA that ranged from about 0.45 to 1 ug was reverse transcribed with random hexamers. TCR beta CDR3 was amplified by immunoSEQ multiplex PCR. This amplification extended across 54 Vbeta and 13 Jbeta segments. TCRdb reprocessed the immunoSEQ multiplex PCR reads with MiXCR, giving one entry per CDR3 protein. This repertoire shows hundreds of thousands of distinct CDR3 sequences, just under 95% found once; its top ten account for around 0.08%.

The rearrangement joins TRBV3-1 to TRBJ2-1; the D gene could be TRBD1 or TRBD2 (6 bases each). Sequenced sample: CD4+ T cells from PBMCs. The sequence derives from a human donor with multiple sclerosis. The CDR3 reads CASSQLGGFSYNEQFF. As DNA, the CDR3 is TGTGCCAGCAGCCAGTTGGGGGGCTTCTCCTACAATGAGCAGTTCTTC.